The subject of this entry is one T cell receptor beta chain. Reverse transcription of about 0.5 to 1 ug RNA used random hexamers. Multiplex immunoSEQ PCR targeted 54 Vbeta and 13 Jbeta TCR beta segments. A single record per CDR3 protein comes from TCRdb applying MiXCR to the immunoSEQ multiplex PCR reads. The table has some 100,000 distinct CDR3 sequences, around 92% seen once; the top ten hold roughly 0.088%. This sample was included in a study of CD8 T cells in Susac syndrome. Peripheral blood CD8+ and CD4+ T cells were profiled by TCR beta sequencing. Control patients had untreated stable or active relapsing-remitting multiple sclerosis by revised McDonald criteria. The sample taken for sequencing was CD4+ T cells from PBMCs. The TCR comes from a human donor with multiple sclerosis.

The CDR3 DNA sequence: TGTGCCAGCAGCTTAACACCCCAGGGCGGCACTGAAGCTTTCTTT. It specifies CASSLTPQGGTEAFF. The V gene is TRBV7-3, the J gene TRBJ1-1; tentative D call: TRBD1 (5 bases). The V gene's germline CDR1 is SGHTA and CDR2 FQGTGA. The length of the CDR3 is 15 residues. Trimming left V 0 bases short and J 4 bases short, with 12 bases between.